Shown below are 10 T cell receptor beta chains from a single sample sequenced in a study of blood T cell repertoires in COVID-19. Using immunoSEQ multiplex PCR, the repertoire was profiled, and TCRdb retains in-frame clones only, with some absent. Seen here are around 200,000 clones, 86% observed once, and the top ten hold about 5.6%. The sequenced sample consisted of PBMCs or T cells enriched from blood (not recorded which). The receptors come from a man aged 35-49 years with acute COVID-19.

The J gene is TRBJ2-1, the V gene TRBV10-2; D unresolved. Trimming removed 9 bases at V and 0 bases at J, with 18 bases between. CDR3 length equals 16 residues. Germline V CDR1 and CDR2: WSHSY, SAAADI. Here the CDR3 DNA reads TGCGCCAGTGCCGGCTTTTTAGCAGACTCCTACAATGAGCAGTTCTTC. Amino acid sequence: CASAGFLADSYNEQFF.

V and J are TRBV15 and TRBJ1-2, with D tentatively TRBD1 (6 bases). With 1 base removed from V and 8 bases from J, the gap between germline ends came to 23 bases. There are 17 residues in the CDR3. Looked up from germline, CDR1 is LNHNV and CDR2 is YYDKDF (reference sequence). Here the CDR3 reads CATSRGDIQGIPGGYTF. CDR3 sequence (DNA): TGTGCCACCAGCAGAGGGGATATACAGGGAATTCCGGGAGGCTACACCTTC.

V usage is TRBV7-3 and J usage is TRBJ2-1; perhaps TRBD2 as D (5 bases). Germline loops: CDR1 SGHTA, CDR2 FQGTGA. The V gene lost 3 bases and the J gene lost 8 bases, with 11 bases spanning the gap. CDR3 length: 13 residues. CDR3 bases: TGTGCCAGCAGCTTCGGCGGGCGGGATGAGCAGTTCTTC. It specifies CASSFGGRDEQFF.

The V and J genes are TRBV24-1 and TRBJ1-5; TRBD1 agrees at 7 bases. This CDR3 contains 16 residues. Germline V CDR1 and CDR2: KGHDR, SFDVKD. J was trimmed by 1 base and V by 3 bases; bases with no gene match: 5. The CDR3 DNA follows: TGTGCCACCAGTGATCAAACAGGGGCGAGCAATCAGCCCCAGCATTTT. Its protein product is CATSDQTGASNQPQHF.

This chain connects TRBV6-5 to TRBJ2-7; 8 bases agree with TRBD2. CDR1 and CDR2 (germline): MNHEY, SVGAGI. The ends lost 7 bases at V and 0 bases at J; junction bases unmatched: 5. This CDR3 region has 14 residues. Here the CDR3 DNA reads TGTGCCAGCACAGGCGGGAGGAGCTCCTACGAGCAGTACTTC. It translates to CASTGGRSSYEQYF.

The chain is built from TRBV6-5 and TRBJ2-2, with 7 nucleotides matching TRBD1. V lost 10 bases, J lost 4 bases, and 3 bases stayed unmatched. CDR3 length: 12 amino acids. CDR1 MNHEY and CDR2 SVGAGI come from the germline V gene. The CDR3 nucleotides read TGTGCCACCAGGACAGGCACCGGGGAGCTGTTTTTT. Translating it yields CATRTGTGELFF.

The chain uses TRBV7-9 and TRBJ2-7; D possibly corresponds to TRBD2 (6 bases). CDR1 is SEHNR and CDR2 is FQNEAQ in the germline V gene (reference sequence). V lost 1 base, J lost 1 base, and 11 bases lay in between. This CDR3 comprises 15 residues. The CDR3 sequence: CASSLGIAESYEQYF. The CDR3 nucleotides read TGTGCCAGCAGCTTAGGAATAGCGGAGTCCTACGAGCAGTACTTC.

This chain links TRBV28 with TRBJ1-5, with D unclear. The CDR3 is 12 amino acids. The V gene's germline CDR1 is MDHEN and CDR2 SYDVKM. V dropped 6 bases and J dropped 6 bases, with 9 bases sitting between them. The CDR3 loop reads CASRAQPQPQHF. The CDR3 bases are TGTGCCAGCAGGGCACAGCCTCAGCCCCAGCATTTT.

This sequence joins TRBV4-2 and TRBJ1-6; weak D call: TRBD1 (5 bases). This CDR3 region has 14 residues. Trimming removed 5 bases at V and 8 bases at J, with 13 bases between. Per the germline V gene, CDR1 is LGHNA and CDR2 is YNFKEQ. The CDR3 is CASSSGGRDSPLHF. The CDR3 nucleotides are TGTGCCAGCAGCTCCGGGGGAAGGGATTCACCCCTCCACTTT.

V is TRBV6-1 and J is TRBJ1-4, with D unclear. The CDR3 runs 16 residues. V was shortened by 1 base and J by 1 base, with 10 bases between the two germline ends. CDR1 MNHNS and CDR2 SASEGT come from the germline V gene. CDR3: CASSEVGRRTNEKLFF. The CDR3 nucleotides are TGTGCCAGCAGTGAAGTGGGGAGACGAACTAATGAAAAACTGTTTTTT.